A selection of T cell receptor beta chains follows, all from one sample in a study of blood T cell repertoires in COVID-19. Produced via immunoSEQ multiplex PCR; TCRdb's table is partial and in-frame only. The sample lists about 330,000 clones, roughly 89% seen once, with just over 9.5% in the top ten. The sample was peripheral blood. Receptors originate from a young man with COVID-19, enrolled during active disease. Both conserved end residues are part of each CDR3. Fields, in order: CDR3 protein, CDR3 DNA, clone size, J gene, V gene, D gene. A D gene is named only where the DNA matches it firmly. Not all rows give a size; the values are once, few, many and, for expanded clones, a class.

CASSGGQGTEAFF,TGTGCCAGCAGCGGGGGACAGGGAACTGAAGCTTTCTTT,NA,TRBJ1-1,TRBV7-3,TRBD1
CASSPPRDEAFF,TGTGCCAGCTCACCACCCAGGGATGAAGCTTTCTTT,NA,TRBJ1-1,TRBV18,NA
CATSDAGTGERETQYF,TGTGCCACCAGTGACGCCGGGACAGGGGAAAGAGAGACCCAGTACTTC,NA,TRBJ2-5,TRBV24-1,TRBD1
CASSLRTSGAQETQYF,TGTGCCAGCAGCTTGCGAACTAGCGGGGCCCAAGAGACCCAGTACTTC,NA,TRBJ2-5,TRBV5-6,TRBD2
CASSLARQHTDTQYF,TGTGCCAGCAGCTTGGCCCGACAGCACACAGATACGCAGTATTTT,NA,TRBJ2-3,TRBV5-4,NA
CASSEAGGSDQPQHF,TGTGCCAGCAGTGAAGCGGGGGGTTCGGATCAGCCCCAGCATTTT,NA,TRBJ1-5,TRBV6-1,NA
CASSLRDRAYEQYF,TGTGCCAGCAGCTTAAGGGACAGGGCCTACGAGCAGTACTTC,few,TRBJ2-7,TRBV7-9,TRBD1
CASSFRGVRTGRSYEQYF,TGTGCCAGCAGTTTTAGAGGTGTTAGGACAGGGAGGTCCTACGAGCAGTACTTC,NA,TRBJ2-7,TRBV27,TRBD1
CASSLGGREYGYTF,TGTGCCAGCAGCTTAGGGGGGAGGGAGTATGGCTACACCTTC,few,TRBJ1-2,TRBV7-2,NA
CAISESQGTNTGELFF,TGTGCCATCAGTGAGTCACAGGGGACGAACACCGGGGAGCTGTTTTTT,NA,TRBJ2-2,TRBV10-3,TRBD1
CASSYAVTGDEQFF,TGTGCCAGCAGTTACGCGGTGACGGGAGATGAGCAGTTCTTC,NA,TRBJ2-1,TRBV6-2/TRBV6-3,NA
CASSQRLAGVGTDTQYF,TGTGCCAGCAGCCAACGACTAGCGGGAGTTGGGACAGATACGCAGTATTTT,NA,TRBJ2-3,TRBV14,TRBD2
CATSRTGPYSNQPQHF,TGTGCCACCAGTAGGACAGGGCCTTATAGCAATCAGCCCCAGCATTTT,NA,TRBJ1-5,TRBV15,TRBD1
CASRRQGTYEQYF,TGTGCCAGCCGGAGACAGGGAACCTACGAGCAGTACTTC,NA,TRBJ2-7,TRBV27,TRBD1
CASSLSNGGVPDEQYF,TGTGCCAGCAGCTTAAGTAACGGGGGGGTCCCAGACGAGCAGTACTTC,NA,TRBJ2-7,TRBV7-6,TRBD2
CASSWTEGAETQYF,TGTGCCAGCAGTTGGACGGAGGGTGCGGAGACCCAGTACTTC,NA,TRBJ2-5,TRBV28,NA